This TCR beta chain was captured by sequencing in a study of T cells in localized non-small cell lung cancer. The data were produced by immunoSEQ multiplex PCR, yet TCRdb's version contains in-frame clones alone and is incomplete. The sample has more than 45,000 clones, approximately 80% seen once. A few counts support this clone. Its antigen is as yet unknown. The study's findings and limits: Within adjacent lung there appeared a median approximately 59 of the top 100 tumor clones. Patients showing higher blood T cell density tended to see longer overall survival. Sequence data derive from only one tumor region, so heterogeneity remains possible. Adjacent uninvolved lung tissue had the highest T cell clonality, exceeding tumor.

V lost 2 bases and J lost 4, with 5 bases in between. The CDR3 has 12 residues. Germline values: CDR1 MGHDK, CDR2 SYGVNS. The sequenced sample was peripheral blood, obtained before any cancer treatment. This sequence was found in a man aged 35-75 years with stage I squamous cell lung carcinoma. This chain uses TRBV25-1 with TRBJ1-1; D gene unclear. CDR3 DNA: TGTGCCAGCAGTGAAGCCGGCACTGAAGCTTTCTTT. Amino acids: CASSEAGTEAFF.